These 6 T cell receptor beta chains originate from one sample sequenced in a study of identical twins. In TCRdb, the 5' RACE reads were re-called with MiXCR into one record per CDR3 protein. This sample has around 670,000 distinct CDR3 sequences, with 6.1% found just once. Sequencing input: naive T cells sorted from blood. These receptors were taken from a man younger than 35 in good health.

This clonotype was seen only a few times. The rearrangement uses TRBV3-1 and TRBJ2-1; 11 bases line up with TRBD2. The trim removed 3 bases at V and 8 bases at J, leaving 12 bases unmatched. Germline loops: CDR1 LGHDT, CDR2 YNNKEL (reference sequence). This CDR3 is built from 17 residues. The DNA for the CDR3 is TGTGCCAGCAGCCAGGGGCCGGGACTAGCGGTTAAGGATGAGCAGTTCTTC. The encoded protein is CASSQGPGLAVKDEQFF.

This clonotype was seen at least ten times. The gene calls are TRBV28 and TRBJ1-5; possible D gene TRBD1, 6 bases. V gave up 7 bases and J gave up 4 bases, with 11 bases separating them. CDR1 is MDHEN and CDR2 is SYDVKM in the germline V gene. The CDR3 spans 13 residues. CDR3 coding DNA: TGTGCCAGCACGAGACAGGCTAATCAGCCCCAGCATTTT. The encoded protein is CASTRQANQPQHF.

This clonotype was seen a handful of times. The chain combines TRBV7-8 with TRBJ1-5, with 7 bases fitting TRBD1. The trim removed 5 bases at V and 6 bases at J, leaving 13 bases unmatched. Germline CDR1 is SGHVS and CDR2 is FQNEAQ. There are 16 residues in the CDR3. The CDR3 nucleotides are TGTGCCAGCAGCCTTGGGGACAGCCAGTTAGGTCAGCCCCAGCATTTT. Residues: CASSLGDSQLGQPQHF.

CDR3 sequence (DNA): TGTGCCAGCAGCCCAAAGCGGGATGAGCAGTTCTTC. Its translation is CASSPKRDEQFF. This chain joins TRBV7-2 and TRBJ2-1; the D gene is possibly TRBD2 (6 bases). The CDR3 length is 12 residues. Trimming removed 5 bases at V and 8 bases at J, with 10 bases between. Germline-derived CDR1 and CDR2 are SGHTA and FQGNSA.

This clonotype was observed many times. The chain couples TRBV5-1 to TRBJ2-3, with D possibly being TRBD2 (6 bases). CDR3 length: 16 amino acids. V lost 3 bases, J lost 2 bases, and 16 bases lay in between. CDR1 is SGHRS and CDR2 is YFSETQ in the germline V gene. The CDR3, as DNA: TGCGCCAGCAGCTCGCGACGGTCGGGGGACACAGATACGCAGTATTTT. Its protein product is CASSSRRSGDTDTQYF.

This clonotype was seen a few times. The V call is TRBV15, the J call TRBJ2-7, with no clear D. The CDR3 totals 14 residues. V gave up 0 bases and J gave up 2 bases, with 8 bases separating them. Germline V gives CDR1 LNHNV, CDR2 YYDKDF (reference sequence). CDR3 nucleotides: TGTGCCACCAGCAGAGATTCAGGACCCTACGAGCAGTACGTC. This encodes CATSRDSGPYEQYV.